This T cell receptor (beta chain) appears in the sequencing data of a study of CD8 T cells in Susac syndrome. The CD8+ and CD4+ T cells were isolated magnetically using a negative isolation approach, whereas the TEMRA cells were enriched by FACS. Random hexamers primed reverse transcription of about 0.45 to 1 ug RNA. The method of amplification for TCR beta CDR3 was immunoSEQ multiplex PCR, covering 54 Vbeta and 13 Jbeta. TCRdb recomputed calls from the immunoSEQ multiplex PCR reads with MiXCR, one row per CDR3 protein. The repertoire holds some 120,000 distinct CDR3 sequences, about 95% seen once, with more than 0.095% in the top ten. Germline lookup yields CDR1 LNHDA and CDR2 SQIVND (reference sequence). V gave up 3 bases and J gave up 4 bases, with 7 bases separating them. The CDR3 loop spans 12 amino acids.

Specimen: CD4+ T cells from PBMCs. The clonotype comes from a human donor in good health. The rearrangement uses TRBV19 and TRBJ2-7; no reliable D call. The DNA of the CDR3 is TGTGCCAGTAGTATTAAAGGTTACGAGCAGTACTTC. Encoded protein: CASSIKGYEQYF.